These 18 T cell receptor beta chains originate from one sample sequenced in a study of molecular identifiers for immune sequencing clone quantification (dated by TCRdb to the late 2010s). To prepare the library, PCR was applied. Sequencing relied on an Illumina HiSeq 4000. TCRdb trimmed public reads at Q25 via fastp, called clones via MiXCR and kept in-frame beta chains. All rows with the same CDR3 protein become a single entry with the most common DNA and genes. This sample comprises fewer than 75,000 distinct CDR3 sequences, under 20% of them detected only once. In total, the top ten clones hold approximately 1.6% of the sample. Sequencing input: naive CD8+ T cells from blood, with Jurkat cell RNA spiked in. The label giving this sample's cell subset or site can be read as: FACS-sorted CD8+CD4-CCR7+CD45RA+ naive T cells. The origin of the receptors is a human donor in good health. Some libraries in this study had Jurkat cell RNA spiked in.

This clonotype was observed at least ten times. The chain recombines TRBV4-1 with TRBJ1-5; D uncertain. Between the trimmed V and J ends, which lost 4 bases and 3 bases, there was a span of 10 bases. This CDR3 is 14 amino acids long. Per the germline V gene, CDR1 is MGHRA and CDR2 is YSYEKL. CDR3 loop: CASSPFGDNQPQHF. The CDR3 DNA reads TGCGCCAGCAGCCCCTTTGGAGACAATCAGCCCCAGCATTTT.

About this clonotype itself: A read error may explain this, as a much larger clone is one base away. V and J are TRBV12-3 or TRBV12-4 and TRBJ1-1, with 7 bases matching TRBD1. This CDR3 region has 18 residues. V was pared by 2 bases and J by 3 bases, with 15 bases of the junction left unmatched. This CDR3 reads CASSLYPLDREGDTEAFF. The CDR3 DNA follows: TGTGCCAGCAGTTTATATCCCCTCGACAGGGAGGGGGACACTGAAGCTTTCTTT.

In this sample, this clonotype turned up many times. The CDR3 DNA is TGTGCCAGCACCACCGACGAGGGCTACGAGCAGTACTTC. As protein: CASTTDEGYEQYF. V and J are TRBV28 and TRBJ2-7, with a possible D match to TRBD2 (5 bases). The CDR3 is 13 residues long. V lost 7 bases and J lost 3, with 13 bases in between. Germline CDR1 and CDR2: MDHEN and SYDVKM.

This clonotype was observed many times. V gene TRBV27 combines with J gene TRBJ2-3, with D perhaps TRBD2 (6 bases). CDR3 size: 17 residues. Germline lookup yields CDR1 MNHEY and CDR2 SMNVEV (reference sequence). With 0 bases removed from V and 0 bases from J, the gap between germline ends came to 13 bases. CDR3 region: CASSLSNYGGSTDTQYF. The CDR3 DNA reads as TGTGCCAGCAGTTTATCGAACTACGGGGGTAGCACAGATACGCAGTATTTT.

This clonotype was seen only a few times. A much more abundant neighbour one base away suggests this may be a read error. The rearrangement uses TRBV2 and TRBJ2-7; D is perhaps TRBD1 (6 bases). Germline CDR1 and CDR2: SNHLY and FYNNEI. V lost 8 bases, J lost 2 bases, and 13 bases lay in between. The CDR3 sequence is 13 residues long. The CDR3 protein is CASCQGPTYEQYF. The CDR3 region has the DNA TGTGCCAGCTGCCAGGGGCCCACCTACGAGCAGTACTTC.

The sample holds many counts of this clonotype. V gene TRBV6-2 or TRBV6-3 combines with J gene TRBJ2-7, with 7 bases matching TRBD2. The germline V gene encodes CDR1 MNHEY and CDR2 SVGEGT. V lost 4 bases and J lost 3; bases outside the gene matches: 6. The CDR3 extends over 14 amino acids. The CDR3: CASSWNGTNYEQYF. For the CDR3, the DNA is TGTGCCAGCAGTTGGAACGGGACTAACTACGAGCAGTACTTC.

The chain joins TRBV9 to TRBJ2-5, with D hard to call. Trimming took off 8 bases at V and 0 bases at J, with 11 bases between the two ends. Germline loops: CDR1 SGDLS, CDR2 YYNGEE. The CDR3 runs to 13 residues. CDR3 sequence: CASSHEDQETQYF. CDR3 in DNA: TGTGCCAGTTCACACGAGGACCAAGAGACCCAGTACTTC.

The chain joins TRBV27 to TRBJ2-7; possibly TRBD2 for D (6 bases). Looked up from germline, CDR1 is MNHEY and CDR2 is SMNVEV (reference sequence). The V end lost 0 bases, the J end lost 1 base, and 13 bases lay between the germline ends. CDR3 size: 16 residues. Here the CDR3 DNA reads TGTGCCAGCAGTTTATCGGGCGGGGAAAAATCCTACGAGCAGTACTTC. This gives the protein CASSLSGGEKSYEQYF.

This clonotype was seen only a few times. The rearrangement joins TRBV7-9 to TRBJ2-5, with 7 bases lining up with TRBD1. Trimming at V came to 5 bases and at J to 2 bases, leaving 5 bases not matched to a gene. This CDR3 is built from 14 residues. CDR1 SEHNR and CDR2 FQNEAQ come from the germline V gene (reference sequence). CDR3 nucleotide sequence: TGTGCCAGCAGCGGCCCGGGACAGCAAGAGACCCAGTACTTC. It yields the protein CASSGPGQQETQYF.

The CDR3 DNA is TGTGCCAGTACCTCCTCCGGGACAGGGGGTTACAATGAGCAGTTCTTC. This gives the protein CASTSSGTGGYNEQFF. The chain uses TRBV19 and TRBJ2-1; 11 bases are a match to TRBD1. CDR1 and CDR2 (germline): LNHDA, SQIVND (reference sequence). After removal of 7 bases from V and 4 bases from J, the junction contained 9 bases not matched to a gene. CDR3 length: 16 residues.

This rearrangement joins TRBV5-6 to TRBJ1-5; 10 bases fit TRBD1. The CDR3 spans 17 residues. V lost 0 bases, J lost 7 bases, and 10 bases stayed unmatched. Germline CDR1 SGHDT, CDR2 YYEEEE. The CDR3 is CASSLAGTGVGGQPQHF. In nucleotides, the CDR3 is TGTGCCAGCAGCTTGGCCGGGACAGGGGTTGGGGGCCAGCCCCAGCATTTT. The variable domain in full, with the rest retrieved from reference TRBV5-6 and TRBJ1-5, is DAGVTQSPTHLIKTRGQQVTLRCSPKSGHDTVSWYQQALGQGPQFIFQYYEEEERQRGNFPDRFSGHQFPNYSSELNVNALLLGDSALYLCASSLAGTGVGGQPQHFGDGTRLSIL.

This clonotype was seen only a few times. A much larger clone lies a single base off, so this may be a read error. The V gene is TRBV19, the J gene TRBJ2-3, with D perhaps given as TRBD1 or TRBD2 (5 bases each). In germline, CDR1 is LNHDA, CDR2 SQIVND (reference sequence). The CDR3 runs 15 residues. V lost 3 bases to trimming and J lost 8 bases, with 18 bases between them. The CDR3 DNA reads as TGTGCCAGTAGTATTTTTGGGGGTTCCGCAGGTACGCAGTATTTT. Protein: CASSIFGGSAGTQYF.

There are many counts of this clonotype. The V call is TRBV27, the J call TRBJ1-5; D unresolved. The CDR3 runs to 13 residues. The germline V gene has CDR1 MNHEY and CDR2 SMNVEV (reference sequence). V lost 8 bases, J lost 5 bases, and 13 bases lay in between. CDR3 protein: CASGIRYDQPQHF. CDR3 nucleotides: TGTGCCAGCGGAATCAGGTACGATCAGCCCCAGCATTTT.

The CDR3 sequence is CASSPTASGNTIYF. The CDR3 nucleotides read TGTGCCAGCAGTCCGACAGCATCTGGAAACACCATATATTTT. The chain employs TRBV12-3 or TRBV12-4 and TRBJ1-3; possibly TRBD1 for D (5 bases). V lost 5 bases, J lost 1 base, and 9 bases lay in between. The CDR3 totals 14 residues.

The genes are TRBV27 and TRBJ2-7; the D gene is possibly TRBD2 (5 bases). V lost 5 bases, J lost 2 bases, and 13 bases lay in between. Germline V gene lookup returns CDR1 MNHEY and CDR2 SMNVEV (reference sequence). This CDR3 has 14 amino acids. In DNA, the CDR3 is TGTGCCAGCAGTAAAATCCGGGGAACCTACGAGCAGTACTTC. It yields the protein CASSKIRGTYEQYF.

This clonotype was picked up many times. The V and J genes are TRBV12-3 or TRBV12-4 and TRBJ2-7; TRBD2 matches at 11 bases. V dropped 3 bases and J dropped 6; count of bases not matched to a gene: 4. CDR3 length equals 14 residues. CDR3 DNA: TGTGCCAGCAGTTTTACCCTAGCGGGGGGCGAGCAGTACTTC. Translated, it gives CASSFTLAGGEQYF.

This clonotype appeared many times. The chain links TRBV7-2 to TRBJ1-2, with 7 bases lining up with TRBD1. The CDR3 is 15 amino acids. V lost 5 bases to trimming and J lost 4 bases; unmatched junction nucleotides: 10. Per germline, CDR1 SGHTA and CDR2 FQGNSA. For the CDR3, the DNA is TGTGCCAGCAGCCCCGAGGGGTCAGGGGGCTATGGCTACACCTTC. Protein: CASSPEGSGGYGYTF.

In its sample, this clonotype was seen many times. This chain's CDR3 is CASSFYFADTQYF. CDR3 bases: TGTGCCAGCAGCTTTTATTTCGCAGATACGCAGTATTTT. The chain combines TRBV7-6 with TRBJ2-3; D is ambiguous. CDR1 is SGHVS, CDR2 FNYEAQ, per germline. This CDR3 has 13 residues. Deletions cut 3 bases from V and 4 bases from J, with 8 bases between.